This T cell receptor (beta chain) was sequenced in a study of blood T cell repertoires in COVID-19. Background on the study: From the United States, Italy and Spain came samples of acute and convalescent COVID-19. T cells, B-cell-depleted T cells, or PBMCs provided the cDNA or gDNA that served as material.

As processed by the authors: Estimation of nucleated cell counts relied on the amplification of reference gene primers. TCRdb keeps only in-frame clones here, not all; method: immunoSEQ multiplex PCR. V, J and clone size were drawn from that table, and D and trimming were deduced from the DNA. This sample has more than 80,000 clones; more than 75% occur once, and the top ten carry 7% to 9%. The ends lost 7 bases at V and 6 bases at J; junction bases unmatched: 12. Germline assignment: CDR1 SQVTM and CDR2 ANQGSEA. The CDR3 is 15 amino acids. The receptor comes from a man in his fifties with active COVID-19. The V call is TRBV29-1, the J call TRBJ2-7, with 13 bases that match TRBD2. The sample was peripheral blood. CDR3 DNA: TGCAGCGGGACTAGCGGGGGTGGGACTACTGGCGAGCAGTACTTC. Translated, it gives CSGTSGGGTTGEQYF.